In its sample, the clone carrying this T cell receptor (beta chain) was seen many times. Antigen unknown. This sample is drawn from a study of T cell repertoires in cytomegalovirus infection. Study overall: Shared public TCR beta signatures pointed to both CMV infection and a matching HLA type.

Germline V gives CDR1 SGHTA, CDR2 FQGNSA. The CDR3 covers 15 residues. Trimming shortened V by 3 bases and J by 5 bases, and 16 bases separated the two germline ends. Study outcomes and limitations: Dominating the ex vivo response were TCR beta clonotypes that were CMV-specific and HLA-C-restricted. Carriers of CMV and the relevant HLA type were discriminated by public TCR beta frequency.

TCRdb redid the calling of the reads with MiXCR, one entry per CDR3 protein. The data show around 99,000 distinct CDR3 sequences, around 28% seen once. The rearrangement uses TRBV7-2 and TRBJ2-5, with TRBD2 as a possible D gene (7 bases). Material: CD8+ T cells from cultured PBMCs, obtained from culture after CMV antigen stimulation. The receptor was derived from a human donor in good health (CMV status not recorded). Some clones in this sample may be carry-over from other donors' samples. The CDR3 sequence is CASSLNRGAGETQYF. DNA of the CDR3: TGTGCCAGCAGCTTGAATCGGGGGGCTGGGGAGACCCAGTACTTC.